This T cell receptor (beta chain) appears in the sequencing data of a study of T cell changes during pregnancy in multiple sclerosis. Clones were read by immunoSEQ multiplex PCR, and TCRdb kept only the in-frame ones, dropping some. The sample lists around 110,000 clones, 75% to 95% seen once, with around 1.6% in the top ten. The TCR sequence derives from a female donor with multiple sclerosis, enrolled in a pregnancy study. Sequencing was performed on peripheral blood, taken before pregnancy.

For the CDR3, the DNA is TGTGCCATCAGTCCCGGGACTAGAATTTGGGAGCAGTACTTC. Translation: CAISPGTRIWEQYF. The genes are TRBV10-3 and TRBJ2-7; 8 nucleotides line up with TRBD2. The V gene end was trimmed by 5 bases and the J gene end by 7 bases; junction bases not matched to a gene: 10. Germline-derived CDR1 and CDR2 are ENHRY and SYGVKD. The CDR3 length is 14 residues.